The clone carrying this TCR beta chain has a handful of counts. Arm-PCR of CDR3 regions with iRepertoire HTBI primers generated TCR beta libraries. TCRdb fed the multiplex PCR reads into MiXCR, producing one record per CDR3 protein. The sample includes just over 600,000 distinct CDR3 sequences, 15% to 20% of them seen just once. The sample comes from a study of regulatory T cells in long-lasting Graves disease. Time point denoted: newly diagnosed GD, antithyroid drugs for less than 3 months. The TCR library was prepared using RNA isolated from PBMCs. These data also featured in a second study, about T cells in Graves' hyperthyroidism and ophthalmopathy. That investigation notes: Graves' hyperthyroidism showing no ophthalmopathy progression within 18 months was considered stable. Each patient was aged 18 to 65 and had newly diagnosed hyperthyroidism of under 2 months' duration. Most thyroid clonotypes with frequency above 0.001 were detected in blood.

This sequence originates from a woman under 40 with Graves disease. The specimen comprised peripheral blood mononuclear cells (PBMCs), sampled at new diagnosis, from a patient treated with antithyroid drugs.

Here the CDR3 reads CASSSGTLDTGELFF. The CDR3 DNA is TGCGCCAGCAGCTCAGGGACATTGGACACCGGGGAGCTGTTTTTT. J is TRBJ2-2 and V is TRBV5-1, with a weak D call TRBD1 (6 bases). Deletions cut 3 bases from V and 3 bases from J, with 12 bases between. This CDR3 is 15 amino acids long. CDR1 is SGHRS, CDR2 YFSETQ, per germline.